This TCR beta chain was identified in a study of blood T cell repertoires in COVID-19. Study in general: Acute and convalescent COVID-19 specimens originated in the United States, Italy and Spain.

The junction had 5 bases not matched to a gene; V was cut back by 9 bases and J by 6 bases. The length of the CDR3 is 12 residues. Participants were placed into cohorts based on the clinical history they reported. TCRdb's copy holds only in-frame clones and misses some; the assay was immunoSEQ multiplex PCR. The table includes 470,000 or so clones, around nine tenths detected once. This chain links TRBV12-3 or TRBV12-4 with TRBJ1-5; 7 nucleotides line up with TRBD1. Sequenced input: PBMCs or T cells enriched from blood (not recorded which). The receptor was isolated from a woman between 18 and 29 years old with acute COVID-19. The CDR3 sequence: CASTGEGQPQHF. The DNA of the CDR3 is TGTGCCAGTACAGGGGAAGGTCAGCCCCAGCATTTT.